These T cell receptor beta chains were read from a single sample in a study of blood T cell repertoires in COVID-19. Sequenced by immunoSEQ multiplex PCR; TCRdb stores in-frame clones only, minus some. The data show about 240,000 clones, 81% seen once. Specimen: peripheral blood. The source is a woman aged 80 or over with COVID-19, enrolled during active disease. CDR3s include the opening cysteine and the closing phenylalanine or tryptophan. The D gene is left open where the match is weak. For some rows the clone size is stated as once, few or many, or as a class when expanded; others skip it.

TRBJ1-1,.,.,TRBV7-2,CASSLGGGTEAFF,TGTGCCAGCAGCTTAGGCGGGGGCACTGAAGCTTTCTTT
TRBJ1-5,.,TRBD1,TRBV19,CASSSGQVKIGVYSNQPQHF,TGTGCCAGTAGTTCGGGACAGGTAAAAATCGGGGTTTATAGCAATCAGCCCCAGCATTTT
TRBJ1-6,.,TRBD1,TRBV5-1,CASSPQTGLSISPLHF,TGCGCCAGCAGTCCCCAGACAGGGCTCTCTATTTCACCCCTCCACTTT
TRBJ2-5,.,.,TRBV5-1,CASSLGLETQYF,TGCGCCAGCAGCTTGGGGCTGGAGACCCAGTACTTC
TRBJ1-1,.,TRBD1,TRBV27,CASSLGQGSLAEAFF,TGTGCCAGCAGTTTGGGACAGGGATCGCTCGCTGAAGCTTTCTTT
TRBJ1-5,.,.,TRBV6-5,CASSYRRGPEDQPQHF,TGTGCCAGCAGTTACCGGAGGGGCCCTGAGGATCAGCCCCAGCATTTT
TRBJ1-1,medium-sized,.,TRBV29-1,CSVEDPFSGGF,TGCAGCGTTGAAGACCCATTTTCGGGAGGCTTT
TRBJ1-2,few,.,TRBV6-5,CASSYGGGGYTF,TGTGCCAGCAGTTACGGCGGCGGAGGCTACACCTTC
TRBJ1-1,.,.,TRBV28,CASRSREEAFF,TGTGCCAGCAGATCTAGAGAAGAAGCTTTCTTT
TRBJ1-5,.,TRBD1,TRBV6-5,CASILGQGTQPQHF,TGTGCCAGCATTCTCGGACAGGGGACTCAGCCCCAGCATTTT
TRBJ2-5,.,TRBD1,TRBV5-1,CASSFTGEETQYF,TGCGCCAGCAGCTTCACAGGGGAAGAGACCCAGTACTTC
TRBJ2-7,once,.,TRBV6-5,CASSRQETYEQYF,TGTGCCAGCAGTCGACAGGAAACCTACGAGCAGTACTTC
TRBJ2-7,once,TRBD1,TRBV5-1,CASSLGTGGIYEQYF,TGCGCCAGCAGCTTGGGGACAGGGGGCATCTACGAGCAGTACTTC
TRBJ1-5,.,.,TRBV9,CASSPRGGARQPQHF,TGTGCCAGCAGCCCCCGGGGAGGGGCGAGGCAGCCCCAGCATTTT
TRBJ1-4,.,.,TRBV7-9,CASSLVKQIEKLFF,TGTGCCAGCAGCTTAGTCAAACAGATTGAAAAACTGTTTTTT
TRBJ1-1,.,TRBD1,TRBV5-1,CASSLQGANGNTEAFF,TGCGCCAGCAGCTTACAGGGGGCGAACGGGAACACTGAAGCTTTCTTT
TRBJ2-1,.,TRBD2,TRBV19,CASSIRTSGRLYNEQFF,TGTGCCAGTAGTATACGGACTAGCGGGAGGCTATACAATGAGCAGTTCTTC
TRBJ2-7,.,.,TRBV7-3,CASSLARSGEQYF,TGTGCCAGCAGCTTGGCCCGGTCGGGGGAGCAGTACTTC
TRBJ1-5,.,.,TRBV30,CAWAGGITDQPQHF,TGTGCCTGGGCTGGGGGGATAACTGATCAGCCCCAGCATTTT